This T cell receptor (beta chain) emerged from a study of cytomegalovirus exposure and HLA in healthy donors. Overall study context: A prior study identified 100 million to 130 million unique TCR beta sequences from about 180 million T cells.

CDR1 GTSNPN and CDR2 SVGIG come from the germline V gene (reference sequence). This CDR3 has 13 amino acids. V lost 3 bases and J lost 5; bases outside the gene matches: 3. With respect to this clone: Its specificity is unknown.

Study-level results: Common viral pathogens (according to a later analysis) appeared linked to several of the most significant clusters.

The PCR ran on 60 Vbeta and 13 Jbeta primers. Method: immunoSEQ multiplex PCR; TCRdb's copy keeps in-frame clones and lacks some. The table records 160,000 or so clones, 65% to 85% of them present only once. The origin of this receptor is a woman between 25 and 40 years old in good health and CMV-seropositive. Sequences were obtained from PBMCs. The rearrangement joins TRBV30 to TRBJ2-1, with 8 positions matching TRBD2. Here the CDR3 reads CAWSGGANNEQFF. Written as DNA, the CDR3 is TGTGCCTGGAGCGGGGGGGCTAACAATGAGCAGTTCTTC.